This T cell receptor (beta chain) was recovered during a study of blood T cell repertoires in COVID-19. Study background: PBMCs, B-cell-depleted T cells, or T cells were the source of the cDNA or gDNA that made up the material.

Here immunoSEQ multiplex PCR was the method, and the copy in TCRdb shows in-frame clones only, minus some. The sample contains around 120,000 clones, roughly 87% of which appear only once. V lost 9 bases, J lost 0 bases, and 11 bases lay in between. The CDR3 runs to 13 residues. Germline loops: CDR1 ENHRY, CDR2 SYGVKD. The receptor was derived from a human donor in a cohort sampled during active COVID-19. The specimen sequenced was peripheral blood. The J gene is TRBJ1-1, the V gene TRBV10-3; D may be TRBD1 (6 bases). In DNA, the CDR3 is TGTGCCATAGTCTCAGGGGTGAACACTGAAGCTTTCTTT. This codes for CAIVSGVNTEAFF.